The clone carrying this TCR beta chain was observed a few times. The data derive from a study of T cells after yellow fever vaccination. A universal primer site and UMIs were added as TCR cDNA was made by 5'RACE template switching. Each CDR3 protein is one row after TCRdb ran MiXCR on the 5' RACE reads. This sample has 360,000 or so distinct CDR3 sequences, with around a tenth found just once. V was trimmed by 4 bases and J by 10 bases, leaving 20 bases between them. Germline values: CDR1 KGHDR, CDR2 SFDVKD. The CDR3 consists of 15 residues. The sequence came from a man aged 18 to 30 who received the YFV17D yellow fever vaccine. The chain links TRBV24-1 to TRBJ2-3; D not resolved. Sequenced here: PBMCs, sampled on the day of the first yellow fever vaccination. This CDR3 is CATSDPRRLVSAQYF. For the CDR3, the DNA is TGTGCCACCAGTGACCCTCGGCGCCTGGTTTCGGCGCAGTATTTT.